The rows below give T cell receptor beta chains drawn from one sample of a study of T cell responses to AZD1222 COVID-19 vaccine. Repertoires were generated with immunoSEQ multiplex PCR, while TCRdb's copy carries only in-frame clones and drops some. The sample has about 160,000 clones; 85% to 90% are singletons. Sequenced here: peripheral blood, sampled on day 0 of AZD1222 vaccination. The receptors come from an adult in good health. CDR3s include the opening cysteine and the closing phenylalanine or tryptophan. A D gene is named only where the DNA matches it firmly. Expanded clones are given a class, and other clones once, few, many or no size at all.

D	V	size	J	DNA	CDR3
TRBD1	TRBV2	-	TRBJ2-2	TGTGCCAGCAGGAGGACAGGGGAGTTAAACACCGGGGAGCTGTTTTTT	CASRRTGELNTGELFF
TRBD1	TRBV24-1	-	TRBJ2-1	TGTGCCACAAAACCGGGACAGGGTTTATTGGGTGAGCAGTTCTTC	CATKPGQGLLGEQFF
-	TRBV28	-	TRBJ1-5	TGTGCCAGCAGTTTATTCCGTGTGGGTGGGGGGCCAAGCAATCAGCCCCAGCATTTT	CASSLFRVGGGPSNQPQHF
TRBD2	TRBV5-4	-	TRBJ2-5	TGTGCCAGCAGCTTGGCCCGGGGGGGCCGCGAGACCCAGTACTTC	CASSLARGGRETQYF
TRBD1	TRBV7-2	-	TRBJ2-3	TGTGCCAGCAGCTCCGGACAGGGGAATACAGATACGCAGTATTTT	CASSSGQGNTDTQYF
-	TRBV24-1	-	TRBJ1-3	TGTGCCACCAGTGACCTGACCCGAAACACCATATATTTT	CATSDLTRNTIYF
TRBD1	TRBV28	-	TRBJ1-2	TGTGCCAGCAGTTCCGGGACAGGGCCCTATGGCTACACCTTC	CASSSGTGPYGYTF
-	TRBV2	-	TRBJ2-3	TGTGCCAGAAGCACAGATACGCAGTATTTT	CARSTDTQYF
-	TRBV27	-	TRBJ2-2	TGTGCCAGCAGTTTAACCGGGCAGAGTGGGGAGCTGTTTTTT	CASSLTGQSGELFF
-	TRBV5-6	once	TRBJ2-2	TGTGCCAGCAGCTTTGGGGGTCTCACCGGGGAGCTGTTTTTT	CASSFGGLTGELFF
-	TRBV30	-	TRBJ1-1	TGTGCCTGGAGTTGTGCAGGGCCATCCCCCGTTGAAGCTTTCTTT	CAWSCAGPSPVEAFF
-	TRBV5-5	-	TRBJ1-5	TGTGCCAGCAGCTTTGCAGGGGTCGGGTATCAGCCCCAGCATTTT	CASSFAGVGYQPQHF
-	TRBV18	few	TRBJ2-1	TGTGCCAGCTCACCAGGGGGTGTATTAAATGAGCAGTTCTTC	CASSPGGVLNEQFF
TRBD2	TRBV7-3	-	TRBJ2-3	TGTGCCAGCAGCTCCGATAGCGGGGGCGGGGGCACAGATACGCAGTATTTT	CASSSDSGGGGTDTQYF
-	TRBV7-6	once	TRBJ2-6	TGTGCCAGCAGCTTAGGGGGGACTGCTGGGGCCAACGTCCTGACTTTC	CASSLGGTAGANVLTF
-	TRBV25-1	-	TRBJ1-1	TGTGCCAGCAGTGAAGGGGAAATCACTGAAGCTTTCTTT	CASSEGEITEAFF
-	TRBV5-5	-	TRBJ1-3	TGTGCCAGCAGCTTGGGATTCTCCTCGCACTCTGGAAACACCATATATTTT	CASSLGFSSHSGNTIYF
-	TRBV5-1	-	TRBJ2-3	TGCGCCAGCAGCTGGACCGGGGGCACAGATACGCAGTATTTT	CASSWTGGTDTQYF
-	TRBV5-1	-	TRBJ2-3	TGCGCCAGCAGCTTGAGGCGGAACACAGATACGCAGTATTTT	CASSLRRNTDTQYF
-	TRBV11-2	few	TRBJ1-2	TGTGCCAGCAGCGTACAGGGACCTAACTATGGCTACACCTTC	CASSVQGPNYGYTF
TRBD1	TRBV7-3	-	TRBJ2-3	TGTGCCAGCAGCTTAACCAGGACAGGGTCCGCAGATACGCAGTATTTT	CASSLTRTGSADTQYF
TRBD1	TRBV7-9	-	TRBJ2-7	TGTGCCAGCAGCTCCGGACAGGGAGCTTACGAGCAGTACTTC	CASSSGQGAYEQYF
-	TRBV3-1/TRBV3-2	-	TRBJ1-4	TGTGCCAGCAGCCAAGAGACAGGAGCTGTGGTGCTGTTTTTT	CASSQETGAVVLFF
TRBD1	TRBV6-5	-	TRBJ2-2	TGTGCCAGCAGTTACTCCTGGACAGGGGGCCCGGGGGAGCTGTTTTTT	CASSYSWTGGPGELFF
TRBD1	TRBV29-1	once	TRBJ1-5	TGCAGCGCAAAACAGGGGAGCAATCAGCCCCAGCATTTT	CSAKQGSNQPQHF
-	TRBV28	-	TRBJ2-7	TGTGCCAGCAGCGCGCTACCCCACGAGCAGTACTTC	CASSALPHEQYF
-	TRBV24-1	-	TRBJ1-1	TGTGCCACCAGCTCAACAGGCCGTGGTGGAGCTTTCTTT	CATSSTGRGGAFF
-	TRBV27	-	TRBJ1-1	TGTGCCAGCAGTTTATCCGTCCAGATTGGACAACTCTTT	CASSLSVQIGQLF
TRBD2	TRBV19	-	TRBJ2-2	TGTGCCAGTAGTACCGGGGGGACGAACACCGGGGAGCTGTTTTTT	CASSTGGTNTGELFF
TRBD1	TRBV27	-	TRBJ2-2	TGTGCCAGCAGTCTCGGGACAGGGTACGGGGAGCTGTTTTTT	CASSLGTGYGELFF
TRBD2	TRBV7-3	-	TRBJ2-5	TGTGCCAGCAGCGACCGACTAGCGGGGGGATCAGAGACCCAGTACTTC	CASSDRLAGGSETQYF
-	TRBV5-6	-	TRBJ2-7	TGTGCCAGCAGCTTGGCCGGGGCAGGGAATGGGGAGCAGTACTTC	CASSLAGAGNGEQYF
TRBD2	TRBV3-1/TRBV3-2	-	TRBJ2-2	TGTGCCAGCAGCCACTGGGTTGCAGCCGGGGAGGGGAGTGCCGGGGAGCTGTTTTTT	CASSHWVAAGEGSAGELFF
-	TRBV19	-	TRBJ1-2	TGTGCCAGTAGTATAGGGACGGCGAACTATGGCTACACCTTC	CASSIGTANYGYTF
-	TRBV28	few	TRBJ1-4	TGTGCCAGCAGTATCCCGTTTGGCCGGTGGACTAATGAAAAACTGTTTTTT	CASSIPFGRWTNEKLFF
-	TRBV18	once	TRBJ1-3	TGTGCCAGCTCACCGGGGAATTCTGGAAACACCATATATTTT	CASSPGNSGNTIYF
TRBD1	TRBV5-1	-	TRBJ2-1	TGCGCCAGCAGCCATGGGGACAGGGGGATCTACAATGAGCAGTTCTTC	CASSHGDRGIYNEQFF
-	TRBV29-1	-	TRBJ1-2	TGCAGCGGTCGCCAGAGCTATGGCTACACCTTC	CSGRQSYGYTF
-	TRBV5-4	-	TRBJ2-2	TGTGCCAGCAGCACTCTAACACCTCCCGGGGAGCTGTTTTTT	CASSTLTPPGELFF
-	TRBV5-6	once	TRBJ1-5	TGTGCCAGCAGCTTGAGGGTCAGGGTCCAGCCCCAGCATTTT	CASSLRVRVQPQHF
-	TRBV12-3/TRBV12-4	-	TRBJ2-3	TGTGCCAGCAGTCCATTTAACACAGATACGCAGTATTTT	CASSPFNTDTQYF
-	TRBV24-1	-	TRBJ1-2	TGTGCCACTCAGGGACCCGGGGAGGGCTACACCTTC	CATQGPGEGYTF
-	TRBV5-5	-	TRBJ2-7	TGTGCCAGCAGCTTGGAATTTGTCGGCGAGCAGTACTTC	CASSLEFVGEQYF
-	TRBV4-1	once	TRBJ1-1	TGCGCCAGCAGCCAAGATCTAGGAAACACTGAAGCTTTCTTT	CASSQDLGNTEAFF
-	TRBV5-1	-	TRBJ1-1	TGCGCCAGCAGCTTGGAGTCAGGGGTAACTGAAGCTTTCTTT	CASSLESGVTEAFF
TRBD2	TRBV4-2	-	TRBJ2-1	TGTGCCAGCAGCCAAGCTCCCCTTCCTAGCGGGGGGGCCTACAATGAGCAGTTCTTC	CASSQAPLPSGGAYNEQFF
-	TRBV7-3	-	TRBJ2-3	TGTGCCAGCAGCTTAACACGCGAAGCGACAGATACGCAGTATTTT	CASSLTREATDTQYF
-	TRBV29-1	-	TRBJ2-5	TGCAGCGTTGAAGGCATAAGGGGGGGGGAGACCCAGTACTTC	CSVEGIRGGETQYF
TRBD1	TRBV19	-	TRBJ2-3	TGTGCCAGTAGTATAGCACGACAGGGTAGCACAGATACGCAGTATTTT	CASSIARQGSTDTQYF
-	TRBV7-9	-	TRBJ2-3	TGTGCCAGCAGCTTAATGGCAGGAGGACCTTCAGATACGCAGTATTTT	CASSLMAGGPSDTQYF
TRBD1	TRBV5-1	-	TRBJ2-7	TGCGCCAGCAGCGGAAGGACAGGGGACGAGCAGTACTTC	CASSGRTGDEQYF
TRBD2	TRBV6-4	-	TRBJ2-3	TGTGCCAGCACCTCTAGCGGCTGCACAGATACGCAGTATTTT	CASTSSGCTDTQYF
TRBD1	TRBV28	-	TRBJ1-1	TGTGCCAGCAGCTACACTAACAGGGGGACCACTGAAGCTTTCTTT	CASSYTNRGTTEAFF
-	TRBV14	-	TRBJ2-7	TGTGCCAGCAGCCCAAAATCAGGGGTTCCCCCCTACGAGCAGTACTTC	CASSPKSGVPPYEQYF
-	TRBV6-2/TRBV6-3	-	TRBJ1-6	TGTGCCAGCAGTTACTCGTGGGGGACCGATTCACCCCTCCACTTT	CASSYSWGTDSPLHF